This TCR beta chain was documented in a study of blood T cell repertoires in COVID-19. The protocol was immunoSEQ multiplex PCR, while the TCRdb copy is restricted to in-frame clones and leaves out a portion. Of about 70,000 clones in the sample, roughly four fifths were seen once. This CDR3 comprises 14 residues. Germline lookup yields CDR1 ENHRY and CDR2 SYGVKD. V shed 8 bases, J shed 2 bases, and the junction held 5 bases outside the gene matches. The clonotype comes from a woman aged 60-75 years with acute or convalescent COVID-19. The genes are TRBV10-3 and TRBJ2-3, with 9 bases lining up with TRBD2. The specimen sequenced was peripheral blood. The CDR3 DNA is TGTGCCATCGGGAGCGGGGGGAACACAGATACGCAGTATTTT. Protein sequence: CAIGSGGNTDTQYF.